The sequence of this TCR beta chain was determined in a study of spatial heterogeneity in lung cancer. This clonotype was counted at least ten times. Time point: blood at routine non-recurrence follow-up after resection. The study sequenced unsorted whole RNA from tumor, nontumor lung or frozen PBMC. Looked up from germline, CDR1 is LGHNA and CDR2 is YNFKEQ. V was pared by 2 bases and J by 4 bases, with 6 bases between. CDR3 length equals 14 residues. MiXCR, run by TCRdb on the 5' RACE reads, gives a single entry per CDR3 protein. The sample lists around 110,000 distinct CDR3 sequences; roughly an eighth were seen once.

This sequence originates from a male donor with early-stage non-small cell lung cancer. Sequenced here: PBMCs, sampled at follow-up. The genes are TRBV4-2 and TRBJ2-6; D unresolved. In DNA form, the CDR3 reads TGTGCCAGCAGCCAATCCGTGGGGGCCAACGTCCTGACTTTC. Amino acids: CASSQSVGANVLTF.